This TCR beta chain was sequenced during a study of T cell repertoires in cytomegalovirus infection. Study-wide background: CMV infection plus the matching HLA type was flagged by public TCR beta signatures.

In the case of this clonotype: The antigen remains undetermined.

General observations from the study: Dominating the ex vivo response were HLA-C-restricted CMV-specific TCR beta clonotypes. Frequencies of public TCR beta families were cumulated, and this identified carriers of CMV plus the relevant HLA.

The CDR3 consists of 15 residues. Germline V gene sequence: CDR1 SGHAT, CDR2 FQNNGV. V gave up 0 bases and J gave up 2 bases, with 11 bases separating them. MiXCR was run by TCRdb on the reads, yielding one entry per CDR3 protein. The table has 100,000 or so distinct CDR3 sequences, 23% seen once. V and J are TRBV11-2 and TRBJ2-7; D possibly corresponds to TRBD1 (6 bases). This TCR derives from a human donor in good health (CMV status not recorded). Some clones in this sample may be carry-over from other donors' samples. Sequencing was carried out using CD8+ T cells from PBMCs. The CDR3 bases are TGTGCCAGCAGCTTAGACCTGGACAGACCCTACGAGCAGTACTTC. Translation: CASSLDLDRPYEQYF.